The 5 T cell receptor beta chains below were found in one sample sequenced in a study of OX40 agonist ivuxolimab in advanced cancers. Here immunoSEQ multiplex PCR was the method, and the copy in TCRdb shows in-frame clones only, minus some. The sample includes 60,000 or so clones, around 83% of them seen just once. The input for sequencing was CD4+ or CD8+ T cells sorted from blood, taken in a trial of the OX40 agonist ivuxolimab. These receptor sequences come from an adult with an advanced solid tumor such as melanoma, head and neck, liver or kidney cancer.

The chain combines TRBV6-1 with TRBJ1-5, with 8 bases that match TRBD1. Trimming cost V 4 bases and J 4 bases; bases outside gene matches: 9. This CDR3 is 16 amino acids long. Germline CDR1 MNHNS, CDR2 SASEGT. CDR3 loop: CASSAEGTGKNQPQHF. In nucleotides, the CDR3 is TGTGCCAGCAGTGCTGAAGGGACAGGTAAAAATCAGCCCCAGCATTTT.

By share of the sample, this clone is medium-sized. CDR3 DNA sequence: TGCGCCAGCAGTGAGTGGACAGCGAACACTGAAGCTTTCTTT. It codes for CASSEWTANTEAFF. The rearrangement links TRBV10-2 to TRBJ1-1, with a possible D match to TRBD1 (6 bases). The V and J ends lost 1 base and 1 base respectively, with 7 bases between them. The CDR3 consists of 14 residues. CDR1 and CDR2 from the germline V gene are WSHSY and SAAADI.

This clone appeared a single time. The rearrangement uses TRBV7-6 and TRBJ2-7; 8 bases line up with TRBD1. The CDR3 consists of 16 residues. The germline V gene encodes CDR1 SGHVS and CDR2 FNYEAQ. With V trimmed by 5 bases and J by 6 bases, 15 bases remained unmatched. CDR3: CASSLAQGGTGAEQYF. Here the CDR3 DNA reads TGTGCCAGCAGCCTTGCTCAGGGTGGGACAGGTGCCGAGCAGTACTTC.

V usage is TRBV18 and J usage is TRBJ1-4; a possible D gene is TRBD1 (5 bases). Germline-derived CDR1 and CDR2 are KGHSH and LQKENI. The CDR3 extends over 15 amino acids. V lost 3 bases to trimming and J lost 5 bases, with 13 bases between them. The CDR3 DNA reads TGTGCCAGCTCACCGGGGGACCTTGAGAATGAAAAACTGTTTTTT. Its translation is CASSPGDLENEKLFF.

The chain uses TRBV6-5 and TRBJ2-7, with D perhaps matching TRBD1 (6 bases). Trimming removed 5 bases from V and 2 bases from J, with 10 bases in between. This CDR3 is 13 amino acids long. The germline gives CDR1 MNHEY, CDR2 SVGAGI. The CDR3: CASSPRGPYEQYF. The CDR3 bases are TGTGCCAGCAGTCCCAGGGGTCCCTACGAGCAGTACTTC.